This T cell receptor beta chain was sequenced for a study of cytomegalovirus exposure and HLA in healthy donors. Findings and limits, study-wide: Cytomegalovirus status was reportedly diagnosed by the classifier with high sensitivity and specificity. Whilst most TCR sequences proved rare, a subset of public TCRs occurred across many donors. Subsequent analysis showed first-cohort TCR clusters tending to co-occur in roughly 130 validation repertoires.

This CDR3 comprises 16 residues. Between the trimmed V and J ends, which lost 2 bases and 0 bases, there was a span of 11 bases. CDR1 is LGHNT, CDR2 FRNRAP, per germline. This table comes from immunoSEQ multiplex PCR, and its TCRdb copy is limited to in-frame clones, with some not included. The data hold 100,000 to 150,000 clones, with about nine tenths observed a single time. A note on this clone: Its antigen is as yet unknown.

The chain employs TRBV12-5 and TRBJ2-1, with a possible D match to TRBD2 (5 bases). Sequenced input: PBMCs. The TCR originated in a woman younger than 30 in good health and CMV-seronegative. DNA for the CDR3: TGTGCTAGTGGTTTGTGGCGGGCCGGCTCCTACAATGAGCAGTTCTTC. This sequence encodes CASGLWRAGSYNEQFF.